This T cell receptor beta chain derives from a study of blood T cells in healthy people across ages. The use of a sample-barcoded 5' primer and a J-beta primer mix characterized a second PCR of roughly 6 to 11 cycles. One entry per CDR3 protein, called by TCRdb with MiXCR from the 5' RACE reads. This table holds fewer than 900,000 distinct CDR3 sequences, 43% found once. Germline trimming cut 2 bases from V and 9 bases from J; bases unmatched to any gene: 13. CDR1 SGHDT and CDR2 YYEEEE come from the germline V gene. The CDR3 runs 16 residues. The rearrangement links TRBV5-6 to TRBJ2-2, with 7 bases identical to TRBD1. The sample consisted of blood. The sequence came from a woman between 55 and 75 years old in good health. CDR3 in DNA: TGTGCCAGCAGCTTCACCCGCGACAGGGAACAAAGGGAGCTGTTTTTT. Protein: CASSFTRDREQRELFF.